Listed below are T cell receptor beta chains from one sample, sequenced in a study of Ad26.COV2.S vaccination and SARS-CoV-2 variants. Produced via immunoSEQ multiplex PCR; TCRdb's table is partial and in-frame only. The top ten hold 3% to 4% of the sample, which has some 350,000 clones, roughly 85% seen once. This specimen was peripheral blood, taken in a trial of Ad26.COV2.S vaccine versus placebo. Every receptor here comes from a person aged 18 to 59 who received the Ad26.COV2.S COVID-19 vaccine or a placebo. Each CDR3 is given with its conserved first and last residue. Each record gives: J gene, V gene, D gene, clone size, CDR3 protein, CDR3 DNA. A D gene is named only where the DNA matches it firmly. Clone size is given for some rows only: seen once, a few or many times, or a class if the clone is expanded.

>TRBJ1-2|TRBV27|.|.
CASSPQKGKGHYGYTF
TGTGCCAGCAGCCCCCAGAAGGGGAAGGGACACTATGGCTACACCTTC
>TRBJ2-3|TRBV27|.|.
CASRNREGGVQYF
TGTGCCAGCAGGAACCGCGAGGGGGGGGTGCAGTATTTT
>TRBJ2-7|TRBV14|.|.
CASKKSNSYEQYF
TGTGCCAGCAAAAAATCCAACTCATACGAGCAGTACTTC
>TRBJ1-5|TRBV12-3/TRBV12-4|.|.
CASSFDSNQPQHF
TGTGCCAGCAGTTTCGATAGCAATCAGCCCCAGCATTTT
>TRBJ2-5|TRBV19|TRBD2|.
CASSIRGGNEETQYF
TGTGCCAGTAGTATCCGCGGGGGGAATGAAGAGACCCAGTACTTC
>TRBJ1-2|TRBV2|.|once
CASRTSGGGYGYTF
TGTGCCAGCAGGACCTCGGGGGGGGGCTATGGCTACACCTTC
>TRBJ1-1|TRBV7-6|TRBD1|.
CASSSRTGLEAFF
TGTGCCAGCAGCTCAAGGACAGGGTTAGAAGCTTTCTTT
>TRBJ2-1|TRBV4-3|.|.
CASSQDLQDNEQFF
TGCGCCAGCAGCCAAGATTTACAGGACAATGAGCAGTTCTTC
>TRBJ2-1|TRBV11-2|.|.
CASSLAGNEQFF
TGTGCCAGCAGCTTAGCGGGCAATGAGCAGTTCTTC
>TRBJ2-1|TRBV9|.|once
CASSPRGVSSYNEQFF
TGTGCCAGCAGCCCCCGTGGGGTAAGCTCCTACAATGAGCAGTTCTTC